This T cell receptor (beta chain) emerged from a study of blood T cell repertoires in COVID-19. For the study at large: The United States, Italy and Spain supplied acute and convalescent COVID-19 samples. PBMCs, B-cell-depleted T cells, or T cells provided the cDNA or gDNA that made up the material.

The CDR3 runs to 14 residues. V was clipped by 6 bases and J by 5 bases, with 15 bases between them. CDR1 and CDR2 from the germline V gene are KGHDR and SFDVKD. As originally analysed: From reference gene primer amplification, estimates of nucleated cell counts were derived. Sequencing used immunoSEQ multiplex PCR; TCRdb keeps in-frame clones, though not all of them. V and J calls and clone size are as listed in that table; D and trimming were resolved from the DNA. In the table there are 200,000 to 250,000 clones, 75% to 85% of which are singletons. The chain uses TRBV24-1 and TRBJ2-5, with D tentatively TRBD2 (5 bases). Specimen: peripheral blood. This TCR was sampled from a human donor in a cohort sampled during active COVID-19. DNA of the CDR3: TGTGCCACCAGTCTCAGCAGGTCGGGGGAGACCCAGTACTTC. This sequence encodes CATSLSRSGETQYF.